The T cell receptor beta chain under discussion was sequenced for a study of CXCR3-negative and CXCR3-positive naive CD8 T cells. Study overall: Overall TRB read output was about 135 million, and each library contained about 1.5 +/- 0.3 million reads.

In preparing the TRB cDNA libraries, 5' RACE with UMI labels was used. TCRdb reanalyzed the 5' RACE reads and collapses them to one entry per CDR3 protein, without DNA. Its table records just under 65,000 distinct CDR3 sequences. Sorting yielded triplicates of fewer than 350,000 cells for each CD8+ T cell subset. Naive CD8+ T cells showed CD45RO-CCR7+CD27+CD95-. Germline values: CDR1 DFQATT, CDR2 SNEGSKA (reference sequence). The CDR3 contains 12 residues. General study points: CXCR3-expressing naive cells carried TRB CDR3s more hydrophobic than those of CXCR3-negative naive cells.

Of note for this clonotype: Antigen specificity is unknown.

This TCR was sampled from a human donor in good health. Some clones in this sample may be carry-over from other donors' samples. Sequencing input: naive CXCR3+ CD8+ T cells from blood. This sample's subset: CD45RO-CCR7+CD27+CD95- naive CD8+ T cells expressing CXCR3 (TNR3+). This chain links TRBV20-1 with TRBJ1-5. CDR3 loop: CSASTWAQPQHF.